The 3 T cell receptor beta chains below come from one sample, sequenced in a study of T-cell memory formation after mild COVID-19. MiXCR, applied by TCRdb to the 5' RACE reads, yields one record per CDR3 protein. In the table there are 580,000 or so distinct CDR3 sequences, 17% of which are singletons. The sample taken for sequencing was PBMCs or a T cell subset sorted from them (not recorded which). These receptors were obtained from an adult woman who had mild COVID-19 (a few samples of this study predate the infection). Cell type and time point are not known.

This clonotype showed up just a few times. This chain joins TRBV12-3 or TRBV12-4 and TRBJ1-5; D unresolved. The CDR3 totals 14 residues. V lost 3 bases to trimming and J lost 0 bases, with 6 bases between them. In DNA form, the CDR3 reads TGTGCCAGCAGTTTCGCAGATAGCAATCAGCCCCAGCATTTT. Its translation is CASSFADSNQPQHF.

The chain employs TRBV12-3 or TRBV12-4 and TRBJ2-3, with 7 bases matching TRBD1. Trimming removed 8 bases from V and 5 bases from J; junction bases left unmatched: 16. The CDR3 runs to 16 residues. The CDR3 region is CASGVTGREDRDTQYF. CDR3 bases: TGTGCCAGCGGGGTGACAGGGAGAGAGGATAGAGATACGCAGTATTTT.

The V and J genes are TRBV4-3 and TRBJ2-6; D not resolved. The CDR3 is 14 amino acids. The germline V gene encodes CDR1 LGHNA and CDR2 YSLEER. V dropped 8 bases and J dropped 0 bases, with 8 bases sitting between them. The CDR3 sequence is CASGWASGANVLTF. CDR3 DNA: TGCGCCAGCGGATGGGCCTCTGGGGCCAACGTCCTGACTTTC.